This is a list of T cell receptor beta chains from one sample in a study of T cell repertoires in cytomegalovirus infection. TCRdb re-called the reads with MiXCR, one entry per CDR3 protein. The sample comprises fewer than 550,000 distinct CDR3 sequences, 11% of which are singletons, and more than 8.5% rests with the top ten. The sequenced material came from PBMCs. These TCRs come from a human donor in good health (CMV status not recorded). Some clones in this sample may be carry-over from other donors' samples. CDR3s leave out the opening cysteine and the closing phenylalanine or tryptophan. Clone size is given for some rows only: seen once, a few or many times, or a class if the clone is expanded.

CDR3aa | j_gene | abundance | v_gene
ASSQGAGGLGGYT | TRBJ1-2 | few | TRBV27
ASSLDGTGYNY | TRBJ1-2 | many | TRBV12-3/TRBV12-4
ASSSTQGAEVETQY | TRBJ2-5 | many | TRBV6-1
ASSPRLAGSTNTGELF | TRBJ2-2 | many | TRBV5-8
ASSLAPTRAEAF | TRBJ1-1 | many | TRBV12-3/TRBV12-4
ASSKRDNNQPQH | TRBJ1-5 | . | TRBV19
ASRGQGGPPEQY | TRBJ2-7 | many | TRBV7-8
ASSPPSGRTYEQY | TRBJ2-7 | many | TRBV2
ASSSGQGLEAF | TRBJ1-1 | . | TRBV11-3
ASSLGWGVDQPQH | TRBJ1-5 | . | TRBV5-1
ASSVGRGDNMNTEAF | TRBJ1-1 | many | TRBV9
ATSREVDRVLEQY | TRBJ2-7 | few | TRBV15
ASSLLAASTDTQY | TRBJ2-3 | many | TRBV28
SAAGTGNTEAF | TRBJ1-1 | . | TRBV20-1
ASGRDRTSYNEQF | TRBJ2-1 | many | TRBV27
SAPGQRSEQY | TRBJ2-7 | many | TRBV20-1
ASSLGERNIQY | TRBJ2-4 | few | TRBV11-3
ATSTGTAYNEQF | TRBJ2-1 | . | TRBV24-1
ASSLEFETGMMSTEAF | TRBJ1-1 | many | TRBV5-6
ASSQRSQGANEKLF | TRBJ1-4 | . | TRBV4-1
ASSLTFGPSSYEQY | TRBJ2-7 | . | TRBV11-1
ASSPRDGPGHIRQF | TRBJ2-1 | . | TRBV7-9
ASSLNWAAGYT | TRBJ1-2 | many | TRBV7-2
ASSLGDSTEAF | TRBJ1-1 | few | TRBV3-1
ASSPEGVSSYNEQF | TRBJ2-1 | . | TRBV7-9
ASSPVSGSSGELF | TRBJ2-2 | many | TRBV4-2
ASSFRVANTGELF | TRBJ2-2 | many | TRBV27
ASSLGRDYDEQY | TRBJ2-7 | . | TRBV5-4
ASSSMSGGGADTQY | TRBJ2-3 | few | TRBV12-3/TRBV12-4
ASSQASGNQPQH | TRBJ1-5 | few | TRBV3-1
ASGLGNTGNEQY | TRBJ2-7 | many | TRBV12-5
SASLPGHPSYEQY | TRBJ2-7 | . | TRBV20-1